This T cell receptor (beta chain) comes out of a study of blood T cell repertoires in COVID-19. Profiling relied on immunoSEQ multiplex PCR, and the TCRdb table lists in-frame clones only, not all of them. The sample has 74,000 or so clones, 75% to 90% seen once. In germline, CDR1 is SGHRS, CDR2 YFSETQ. Trimming took 5 bases from V and 6 from J; bases not matched to a gene: 5. The CDR3 runs 15 residues. This TCR was sampled from a human donor in a cohort sampled during active COVID-19. The genes are TRBV5-1 and TRBJ2-1; 13 nucleotides match TRBD2. Sequencing was performed on peripheral blood. The CDR3 region is CASSQGLAGANEQFF. CDR3 DNA sequence: TGCGCCAGCAGTCAAGGACTAGCGGGAGCCAATGAGCAGTTCTTC.